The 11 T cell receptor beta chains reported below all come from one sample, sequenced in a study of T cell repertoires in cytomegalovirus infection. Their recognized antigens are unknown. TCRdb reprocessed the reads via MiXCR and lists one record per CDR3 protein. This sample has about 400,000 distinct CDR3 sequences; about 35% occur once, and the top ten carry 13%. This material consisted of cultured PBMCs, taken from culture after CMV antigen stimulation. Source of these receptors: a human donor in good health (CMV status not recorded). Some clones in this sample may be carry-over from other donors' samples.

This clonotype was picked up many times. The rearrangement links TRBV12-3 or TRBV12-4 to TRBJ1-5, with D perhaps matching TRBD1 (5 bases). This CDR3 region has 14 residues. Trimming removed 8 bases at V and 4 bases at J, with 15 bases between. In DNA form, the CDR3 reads TGTGCCAGCGCCCCCGGGGCGATAAATCAGCCCCAGCATTTT. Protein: CASAPGAINQPQHF.

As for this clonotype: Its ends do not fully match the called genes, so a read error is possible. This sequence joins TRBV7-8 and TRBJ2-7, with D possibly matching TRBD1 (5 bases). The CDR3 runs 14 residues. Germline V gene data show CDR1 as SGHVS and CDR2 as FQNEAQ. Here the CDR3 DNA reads TGTGCCAGCAGGTCTGGGGCCGCTGCCTACGAGCATTACTTC. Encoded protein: CASRSGAAAYEHYF.

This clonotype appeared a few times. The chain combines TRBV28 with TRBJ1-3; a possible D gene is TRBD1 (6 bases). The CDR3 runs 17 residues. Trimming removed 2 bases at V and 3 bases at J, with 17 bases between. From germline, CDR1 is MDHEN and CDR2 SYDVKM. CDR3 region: CASSLDTGMERGNTIYF. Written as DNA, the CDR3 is TGTGCCAGCAGTTTAGACACAGGGATGGAACGTGGAAACACCATATATTTT.

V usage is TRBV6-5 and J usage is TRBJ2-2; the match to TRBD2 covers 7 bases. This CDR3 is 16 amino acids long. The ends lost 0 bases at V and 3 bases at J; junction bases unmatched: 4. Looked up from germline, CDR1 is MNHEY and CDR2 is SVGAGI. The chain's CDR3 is CASSYSGGFDTGELFF. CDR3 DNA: TGTGCCAGCAGTTACTCGGGGGGGTTCGACACCGGGGAGCTGTTTTTT.

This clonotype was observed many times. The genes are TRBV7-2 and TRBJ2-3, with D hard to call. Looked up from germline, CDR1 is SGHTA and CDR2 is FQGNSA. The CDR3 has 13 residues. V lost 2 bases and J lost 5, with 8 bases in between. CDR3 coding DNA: TGTGCCAGCAGCTTAAGGGCCGTAGATACGCAGTATTTT. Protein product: CASSLRAVDTQYF.

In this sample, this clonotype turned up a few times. This chain's CDR3 is CSVESGRNSLAYEQYF. In DNA, the CDR3 is TGCAGCGTTGAATCGGGCAGGAACTCCCTAGCCTACGAGCAGTACTTC. The chain combines TRBV29-1 with TRBJ2-7; D unclear. The CDR3 length is 16 residues. The V gene's germline CDR1 is SQVTM and CDR2 ANQGSEA. V was pared by 2 bases and J by 2 bases, with 19 bases between.

The CDR3 reads CASSQTGGGTDTQYF. Written as DNA, the CDR3 is TGTGCCAGCAGTCAGACAGGGGGAGGCACAGATACGCAGTATTTT. J is TRBJ2-3 and V is TRBV28; 9 nucleotides agree with TRBD1. V was clipped by 5 bases and J by 1 base; unmatched bases: 4. The V gene's germline CDR1 is MDHEN and CDR2 SYDVKM. The CDR3 consists of 15 residues.

CDR3 coding DNA: TGTGCCAGCAGTGACTCGGCGGGAGGGCCCCATGAGCAGTTCTTC. Residues: CASSDSAGGPHEQFF. This chain links TRBV6-4 with TRBJ2-1; 9 nucleotides agree with TRBD2. J gave up 8 bases and V 0 bases, and 5 bases lay outside the gene matches. CDR1 is MRHNA, CDR2 SNTAGT, per germline. This CDR3 has 15 residues.

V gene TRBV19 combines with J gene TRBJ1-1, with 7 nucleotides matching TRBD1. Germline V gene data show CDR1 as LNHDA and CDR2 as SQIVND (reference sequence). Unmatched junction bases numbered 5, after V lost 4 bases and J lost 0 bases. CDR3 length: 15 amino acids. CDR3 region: CASSNSGGVNTEAFF. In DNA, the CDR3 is TGTGCCAGTAGTAACTCAGGGGGAGTGAACACTGAAGCTTTCTTT.

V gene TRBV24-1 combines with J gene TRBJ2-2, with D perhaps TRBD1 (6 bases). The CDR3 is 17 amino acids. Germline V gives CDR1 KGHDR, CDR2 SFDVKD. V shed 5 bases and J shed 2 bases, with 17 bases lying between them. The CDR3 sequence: CATSATFGQLNTGELFF. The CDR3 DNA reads TGTGCCACCAGTGCTACTTTCGGACAGCTAAACACCGGGGAGCTGTTTTTT.

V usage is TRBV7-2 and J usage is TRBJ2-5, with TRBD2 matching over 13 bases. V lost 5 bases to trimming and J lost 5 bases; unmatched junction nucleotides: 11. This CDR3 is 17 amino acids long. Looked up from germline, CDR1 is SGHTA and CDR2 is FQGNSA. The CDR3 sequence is CASSIGLAGVVHETQYF. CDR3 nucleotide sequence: TGTGCCAGCAGCATTGGACTAGCGGGAGTGGTACATGAGACCCAGTACTTC.